A few counts support the clone carrying this T cell receptor beta chain. The antigen is undetermined. The data belong to a study of T cell repertoires in cytomegalovirus infection. Study details: Carrying CMV and the relevant HLA type showed in public TCR beta signatures.

TCRdb independently ran MiXCR on the reads; one entry per CDR3 protein. The repertoire holds tens of thousands of distinct CDR3 sequences, with roughly 21% as singletons. The CDR3 spans 16 residues. CDR1 and CDR2 from the germline V gene are SGDLS and YYNGEE. The trim removed 3 bases at V and 8 bases at J, leaving 11 bases unmatched. Study results and caveats: Accumulated public TCR beta family frequency recognized individuals carrying CMV together with the relevant HLA.

The TCR originated in a human donor in good health (CMV status not recorded). Some clones in this sample may be carry-over from other donors' samples. The source material was CD8+ T cells from cultured PBMCs, sampled from culture after CMV antigen stimulation. The chain combines TRBV9 with TRBJ1-4; 9 bases align to TRBD1. For the CDR3, the DNA is TGTGCCAGCAGCGGACATCGACAGGGGGGATGGGAAAAACTGTTTTTT. This codes for CASSGHRQGGWEKLFF.